What follows are 17 T cell receptor beta chains derived from one specimen sequenced in a study of cytomegalovirus exposure and HLA in healthy donors. TCRdb's copy holds only in-frame clones and misses some; the assay was immunoSEQ multiplex PCR. The sample consists of approximately 270,000 clones, 65% to 90% of them appearing once. Source material: PBMCs. These receptors came from a woman younger than 35 in good health and CMV-seronegative.

The V call is TRBV15, the J call TRBJ2-3, with 9 bases that match TRBD2. The CDR3 is 16 residues long. With V trimmed by 5 bases and J by 6 bases, 12 bases remained unmatched. CDR1 is LNHNV and CDR2 is YYDKDF in the germline V gene (reference sequence). The CDR3 reads CATSGRRGGGADTQYF. The CDR3 bases are TGTGCCACCAGCGGACGTAGGGGCGGGGGGGCGGATACGCAGTATTTT.

This chain connects TRBV9 to TRBJ2-1, with TRBD2 identical over 10 bases. CDR3 length: 16 amino acids. The germline CDR1 and CDR2 sequences are SGDLS and YYNGEE. J gave up 4 bases and V 3 bases, and 7 bases lay outside the gene matches. The CDR3 coding sequence is TGTGCCAGCAGCGCGTCAGGACTAGCGGTATACAATGAGCAGTTCTTC. It specifies CASSASGLAVYNEQFF. Filled out from reference TRBV9 and TRBJ2-1, the complete variable domain reads DSGVTQTPKHLITATGQRVTLRCSPRSGDLSVYWYQQSLDQGLQFLIQYYNGEERAKGNILERFSAQQFPDLHSELNLSSLELGDSALYFCASSASGLAVYNEQFFGPGTRLTVL.

The rearrangement joins TRBV7-9 to TRBJ2-3, with 13 positions matching TRBD2. This CDR3 is built from 18 residues. Germline CDR1 reads SEHNR; CDR2 reads FQNEAQ (reference sequence). Trimming took 4 bases from V and 0 from J; bases not matched to a gene: 7. The CDR3 here is CASSSGTSGESSTDTQYF. CDR3 sequence (DNA): TGTGCCAGCAGCTCCGGGACTAGCGGGGAGTCTAGCACAGATACGCAGTATTTT.

The V call is TRBV6-5, the J call TRBJ2-1; D is uncertain. Germline V gives CDR1 MNHEY, CDR2 SVGAGI. The V gene lost 5 bases and the J gene lost 5 bases, with 13 bases spanning the gap. The length of the CDR3 is 14 residues. The chain's CDR3 is CASSPIAEHNEQFF. The CDR3 DNA follows: TGTGCCAGCAGTCCCATCGCGGAACACAATGAGCAGTTCTTC.

This chain connects TRBV6-5 to TRBJ2-1; 7 nucleotides line up with TRBD2. Trimming cost V 5 bases and J 1 base; bases outside gene matches: 5. The germline V gene encodes CDR1 MNHEY and CDR2 SVGAGI. The CDR3 totals 15 residues. The CDR3 DNA reads TGTGCCAGCAGTCAGTTGCGGGAGTCCTACAATGAGCAGTTCTTC. Encoded protein: CASSQLRESYNEQFF.

CDR3 sequence (DNA): TGTGCCAGCAGTGAAGCGGGGTGGGGCGAGCAGTTCTTC. Translating it yields CASSEAGWGEQFF. The rearrangement joins TRBV2 to TRBJ2-1, with a possible D match to TRBD1 (5 bases). The V gene's germline CDR1 is SNHLY and CDR2 FYNNEI. CDR3 size: 13 residues. V was cut by 0 bases and J by 10 bases, with 10 bases left in between.

This clone was seen many times. The rearrangement links TRBV6-1 to TRBJ1-1, with D unresolved. The CDR3 is made up of 15 amino acids. Germline V CDR1 and CDR2: MNHNS, SASEGT. Trimming cost V 4 bases and J 0 bases, with 12 bases left between them. The CDR3 spells CASSALRLVNTEAFF. CDR3 nucleotide sequence: TGTGCCAGCAGTGCACTGCGGTTGGTGAACACTGAAGCTTTCTTT.

The V gene is TRBV6-4, the J gene TRBJ1-1, with TRBD1 matching over 10 bases. The CDR3 contains 17 residues. Germline V gene data show CDR1 as MRHNA and CDR2 as SNTAGT. V lost 8 bases and J lost 6; bases outside the gene matches: 18. This CDR3 reads CASYMWGPGQGIPEAFF. CDR3 bases: TGTGCCAGCTATATGTGGGGACCGGGACAGGGGATCCCTGAAGCTTTCTTT.

The chain is built from TRBV5-1 and TRBJ1-4; D gene ambiguous. Trimming left V 0 bases short and J 4 bases short, with 4 bases between. CDR1 SGHRS and CDR2 YFSETQ come from the germline V gene. This CDR3 is 13 amino acids long. CDR3 in DNA: TGCGCCAGCAGCTTGGTTCTTAATGAAAAACTGTTTTTT. Translating gives CASSLVLNEKLFF.

The rearrangement links TRBV10-3 to TRBJ1-3; the D is unclear. CDR3 size: 11 residues. The germline V and J ends were trimmed by 4 bases and 8 bases, with 6 bases remaining between them. Germline V CDR1 and CDR2: ENHRY, SYGVKD. The CDR3 protein is CAISAVDTIYF. In DNA form, the CDR3 reads TGTGCCATCAGTGCCGTTGACACCATATATTTT.

This clone has a handful of counts. V usage is TRBV27 and J usage is TRBJ2-2; D is unclear. V was clipped by 5 bases and J by 4 bases, with 8 bases between them. The germline V gene encodes CDR1 MNHEY and CDR2 SMNVEV (reference sequence). The CDR3 is 13 amino acids. The CDR3, as DNA: TGTGCCAGCAGTCCCGTCCTCACCGGGGAGCTGTTTTTT. The encoded protein is CASSPVLTGELFF.

The chain combines TRBV7-2 with TRBJ2-2, with 12 bases fitting TRBD2. Germline V gene lookup returns CDR1 SGHTA and CDR2 FQGNSA. This CDR3 spans 15 amino acids. With 5 bases clipped from V and 9 bases from J, the junction kept 7 bases outside the gene matches. Here the CDR3 DNA reads TGTGCCAGCAGCCCTCCTAGCGGGGGGGCGAGGGAGCTGTTTTTT. Encoded protein: CASSPPSGGARELFF.

V usage is TRBV9 and J usage is TRBJ2-7; D possibly corresponds to TRBD2 (6 bases). The CDR3 consists of 13 residues. Germline-derived CDR1 and CDR2 are SGDLS and YYNGEE. Trimming cost V 1 base and J 4 bases, with 9 bases left between them. The DNA of the CDR3 is TGTGCCAGCAGCGTACAAGCGGGTTACGAGCAGTACTTC. This codes for CASSVQAGYEQYF.

This clone was observed once. CDR3 sequence: CASSLSGGNQPQHF. CDR3 coding DNA: TGTGCCAGCAGCCTATCAGGGGGAAATCAGCCCCAGCATTTT. The V call is TRBV7-9, the J call TRBJ1-5; 7 bases fit TRBD1. CDR3 length: 14 amino acids. Looked up from germline, CDR1 is SEHNR and CDR2 is FQNEAQ (reference sequence). V was pared by 5 bases and J by 4 bases, with 5 bases of the junction left unmatched.

The chain links TRBV6-1 to TRBJ2-3; no clear D gene. Germline V gene sequence: CDR1 MNHNS, CDR2 SASEGT. The CDR3 totals 11 residues. Trimming pared 1 base from V and 13 bases from J, leaving 9 bases between. The CDR3 DNA is TGTGCCAGCAGTGAAGAAAGAGAGGAGTATTTT. Residues: CASSEEREEYF.

This chain uses TRBV5-4 with TRBJ1-1; D perhaps matches TRBD1 (6 bases). The V end lost 2 bases, the J end lost 1 base, and 9 bases lay between the germline ends. The CDR3 loop spans 14 amino acids. CDR1 is SGHNT and CDR2 is YYREEE in the germline V gene (reference sequence). DNA of the CDR3: TGTGCCAGCAGCTTACAGGGACGGAACACTGAAGCTTTCTTT. Its protein product is CASSLQGRNTEAFF.

The chain employs TRBV5-1 and TRBJ2-1; 9 nucleotides align to TRBD2. In germline, CDR1 is SGHRS, CDR2 YFSETQ. The CDR3 consists of 15 residues. After removal of 5 bases from V and 1 base from J, the junction contained 4 bases not matched to a gene. The CDR3: CASRVSGSSYNEQFF. CDR3 bases: TGCGCCAGCAGGGTTAGCGGGAGTTCCTACAATGAGCAGTTCTTC.